These 25 T cell receptor beta chains were sequenced from one sample in a study of blood T cell repertoires in COVID-19. Here immunoSEQ multiplex PCR was the method, and the copy in TCRdb shows in-frame clones only, minus some. The data hold roughly 42,000 clones, with more than 90% observed a single time. The specimen sequenced was peripheral blood. All receptors derive from a man aged 45-65 years with COVID-19, enrolled during active disease.

This chain joins TRBV6-5 and TRBJ2-2; D gene ambiguous. This CDR3 comprises 15 residues. The ends were cut back, 2 bases at V and 1 base at J, with 8 bases in the middle. The germline V gene has CDR1 MNHEY and CDR2 SVGAGI. CDR3 in amino acids: CASSYGGGNTGELFF. In DNA, the CDR3 is TGTGCCAGCAGTTACGGTGGCGGGAACACCGGGGAGCTGTTTTTT.

The rearrangement joins TRBV6-5 to TRBJ2-7, with 10 bases fitting TRBD1. The junction had 0 bases not matched to a gene; V was cut back by 0 bases and J by 4 bases. Germline-derived CDR1 and CDR2 are MNHEY and SVGAGI. The CDR3 has 14 amino acids. This CDR3 is CASSYSGQGYEQYF. The CDR3 region has the DNA TGTGCCAGCAGTTACTCGGGACAGGGGTACGAGCAGTACTTC.

The rearrangement links TRBV28 to TRBJ1-2; 8 bases align to TRBD1. Germline CDR1 is MDHEN and CDR2 is SYDVKM. The CDR3 loop spans 14 amino acids. Trimming at V came to 5 bases and at J to 3 bases, leaving 5 bases not matched to a gene. CDR3 loop: CASSAGTGYYGYTF. As DNA, the CDR3 is TGTGCCAGCAGTGCCGGGACAGGCTACTATGGCTACACCTTC.

The CDR3 bases are TGCGCCAGCAGCAGGGGGGGTCCCGACTCTGGAAACACCATATATTTT. This gives the protein CASSRGGPDSGNTIYF. The gene calls are TRBV5-1 and TRBJ1-3, with D perhaps TRBD1 (6 bases). Germline V gene sequence: CDR1 SGHRS, CDR2 YFSETQ. The CDR3 extends over 16 amino acids. V lost 4 bases and J 0 bases, leaving 14 bases between the germline ends.

The genes are TRBV5-4 and TRBJ2-1; tentatively, D is TRBD1 (5 bases). This CDR3 has 15 residues. The germline V and J ends were trimmed by 4 bases and 5 bases, with 16 bases remaining between them. Per germline, CDR1 SGHNT and CDR2 YYREEE (reference sequence). The CDR3, as DNA: TGTGCCAGCAGCCAGTCTGGACACGTCAACAATGAGCAGTTCTTC. The encoded protein is CASSQSGHVNNEQFF.

The chain links TRBV19 to TRBJ2-1, with D perhaps TRBD2 (6 bases). The CDR3 extends over 12 amino acids. Germline CDR1 reads LNHDA; CDR2 reads SQIVND (reference sequence). Trimming took 6 bases from V and 8 from J, leaving 11 bases between them. The CDR3 loop is CASSGSWDEQFF. For the CDR3, the DNA is TGTGCCAGTAGCGGGAGTTGGGATGAGCAGTTCTTC.

For the CDR3, the DNA is TGTGCCAGCAGCCCCGCCAGGGGTTTGGCCACCACAGATACGCAGTATTTT. Its protein product is CASSPARGLATTDTQYF. The chain employs TRBV9 and TRBJ2-3, with D possibly matching TRBD1 (6 bases). This CDR3 has 17 amino acids. Trimming removed 4 bases from V and 2 bases from J, with 20 bases in between. CDR1 is SGDLS, CDR2 YYNGEE, per germline.

The genes are TRBV19 and TRBJ1-5, with a weak D call TRBD1 (5 bases). The CDR3 consists of 14 residues. Trimming removed 6 bases from V and 0 bases from J, with 9 bases in between. Germline V gene lookup returns CDR1 LNHDA and CDR2 SQIVND (reference sequence). The CDR3 DNA is TGTGCCAGTAGCTTACAGGTTAGCAATCAGCCCCAGCATTTT. Translating gives CASSLQVSNQPQHF.

The chain carries TRBV6-5 and TRBJ1-4; D is unclear. The CDR3 is 15 residues long. V dropped 5 bases and J dropped 8 bases, with 18 bases sitting between them. From germline, CDR1 is MNHEY and CDR2 SVGAGI. CDR3 residues: CASSPEYRLGEKLFF. DNA for the CDR3: TGTGCCAGCAGTCCCGAATACCGACTAGGCGAAAAACTGTTTTTT.

The V and J genes are TRBV13 and TRBJ2-7; 7 bases are a match to TRBD2. The CDR3 length is 14 residues. Germline CDR1 and CDR2: PRHDT and FYEKMQ (reference sequence). The trim removed 5 bases at V and 5 bases at J, leaving 9 bases unmatched. This CDR3 is CASSALLASHEQYF. DNA for the CDR3: TGTGCCAGCAGCGCCCTACTAGCGTCCCACGAGCAGTACTTC.

This clone was seen once. This chain connects TRBV2 to TRBJ2-7; 8 bases are a match to TRBD1. J was trimmed by 1 base and V by 9 bases; bases with no gene match: 11. CDR3 length: 15 amino acids. The germline V gene has CDR1 SNHLY and CDR2 FYNNEI. The CDR3, as DNA: TGTGCCAGGCAAGGACAGGGAGGTGCGTCCTACGAGCAGTACTTC. Its translation is CARQGQGGASYEQYF.

This sequence joins TRBV9 and TRBJ2-7; possible D gene TRBD2, 5 bases. This CDR3 is built from 16 residues. The germline V gene encodes CDR1 SGDLS and CDR2 YYNGEE. The germline V and J ends were trimmed by 2 bases and 6 bases, with 21 bases remaining between them. CDR3 residues: CASSVTPGLVGGEQYF. CDR3 coding DNA: TGTGCCAGCAGCGTCACCCCTGGGTTGGTCGGAGGCGAGCAGTACTTC.

As DNA, the CDR3 is TGCAGTGCTAAAAGAGTCCGCGAGCAGTACTTC. Its protein is CSAKRVREQYF. The V and J genes are TRBV20-1 and TRBJ2-7; D gene ambiguous. The CDR3 covers 11 residues. With 4 bases removed from V and 6 bases from J, the gap between germline ends came to 10 bases. CDR1 DFQATT and CDR2 SNEGSKA come from the germline V gene (reference sequence).

The J gene is TRBJ1-6, the V gene TRBV7-9; D uncertain. Germline CDR1 SEHNR, CDR2 FQNEAQ (reference sequence). With 2 bases removed from V and 0 bases from J, the gap between germline ends came to 11 bases. The CDR3 has 17 amino acids. CDR3: CASSLSLGSSYNSPLHF. For the CDR3, the DNA is TGTGCCAGCAGCTTAAGCCTGGGGAGCTCCTATAATTCACCCCTCCACTTT.

This chain's CDR3 is CAISESIKAGRSYGYTF. In DNA, the CDR3 is TGTGCCATCAGTGAGTCGATTAAGGCGGGACGGAGCTATGGCTACACCTTC. The rearrangement joins TRBV10-3 to TRBJ1-2; a weak D match, TRBD1 (5 bases). CDR1 ENHRY and CDR2 SYGVKD come from the germline V gene. V dropped 0 bases and J dropped 4 bases, with 18 bases sitting between them. The CDR3 spans 17 residues.

The CDR3 bases are TGTGCCAGCAGCTTGGGGGGGTATGGCTACACCTTC. The encoded protein is CASSLGGYGYTF. The V call is TRBV7-9, the J call TRBJ1-2; perhaps TRBD1 as D (5 bases). V was trimmed by 3 bases and J by 5 bases, leaving 7 bases between them. Germline loops: CDR1 SEHNR, CDR2 FQNEAQ (reference sequence). The CDR3 totals 12 residues.

The chain links TRBV7-2 to TRBJ2-1; the D gene is possibly TRBD2 (6 bases). The V end was cut by 6 bases, the J end by 8 bases, with 17 bases between. Germline V gene data show CDR1 as SGHTA and CDR2 as FQGNSA. This CDR3 has 14 amino acids. The CDR3 coding sequence is TGTGCCAGCAGTCTAATGGCGGGGTCCCATGAGCAGTTCTTC. As protein: CASSLMAGSHEQFF.

The chain couples TRBV5-1 to TRBJ2-7; TRBD1 matches 7 bases. Germline V gene sequence: CDR1 SGHRS, CDR2 YFSETQ. With 3 bases clipped from V and 4 bases from J, the junction kept 7 bases outside the gene matches. CDR3 size: 14 residues. CDR3 bases: TGCGCCAGCAGCTCTCGGACAGGAGATTACGAGCAGTACTTC. This encodes CASSSRTGDYEQYF.

V and J are TRBV5-1 and TRBJ2-2; D call uncertain. CDR3 length: 12 residues. Per the germline V gene, CDR1 is SGHRS and CDR2 is YFSETQ. V was trimmed by 2 bases and J by 7 bases, leaving 6 bases between them. CDR3 bases: TGCGCCAGCAGCTTTAGCAGCGGGGAGCTGTTTTTT. Protein sequence: CASSFSSGELFF.

CDR3 in amino acids: CASSLDRSYTEAFF. CDR3 bases: TGTGCCAGCAGCCTAGACCGGTCGTACACTGAAGCTTTCTTT. The V call is TRBV4-2, the J call TRBJ1-1; D is ambiguous. Per germline, CDR1 LGHNA and CDR2 YNFKEQ. This CDR3 region has 14 residues. The V and J ends lost 4 bases and 3 bases respectively, with 12 bases between them.

This clone was counted only a few times. V is TRBV10-3 and J is TRBJ1-3; tentatively, D is TRBD1 (5 bases). V lost 3 bases and J 4 bases, leaving 19 bases between the germline ends. This CDR3 spans 17 amino acids. CDR1 ENHRY and CDR2 SYGVKD come from the germline V gene. This CDR3 is CAISDFPQGNGGNTIYF. CDR3 nucleotide sequence: TGTGCCATCAGTGATTTTCCCCAGGGCAATGGGGGAAACACCATATATTTT.

This clone was seen once. J is TRBJ1-5 and V is TRBV10-3; D might be TRBD1 (6 bases). V was trimmed by 6 bases and J by 7 bases, leaving 28 bases between them. Germline values: CDR1 ENHRY, CDR2 SYGVKD. The CDR3 consists of 18 residues. CDR3 sequence reads: CAISPGGGAKSVGQPQHF. CDR3 nucleotides: TGTGCCATCAGCCCCGGAGGGGGGGCTAAATCGGTGGGGCAGCCCCAGCATTTT.

V is TRBV28 and J is TRBJ1-1; possibly TRBD1 for D (5 bases). The V end was cut by 8 bases, the J end by 2 bases, with 6 bases between. Germline V gene lookup returns CDR1 MDHEN and CDR2 SYDVKM. CDR3 length equals 11 residues. CDR3 loop: CASDRNTEAFF. In nucleotides, the CDR3 is TGTGCCAGCGACAGAAACACTGAAGCTTTCTTT. Drawing the rest from reference TRBV28 and TRBJ1-1, the complete variable domain is DVKVTQSSRYLVKRTGEKVFLECVQDMDHENMFWYRQDPGLGLRLIYFSYDVKMKEKGDIPEGYSVSREKKERFSLILESASTNQTSMYLCASDRNTEAFFGQGTRLTVV.

The CDR3 bases are TGTGCCAGCAGCTTAGGGATGGTTGGGACAGGGAATTCACCCCTCCACTTT. It yields the protein CASSLGMVGTGNSPLHF. The chain recombines TRBV11-2 with TRBJ1-6, with 9 positions matching TRBD1. CDR3 length equals 17 residues. Germline CDR1 reads SGHAT; CDR2 reads FQNNGV. V was pared by 1 base and J by 7 bases, with 8 bases of the junction left unmatched.

In its sample, this clone was seen once. The rearrangement links TRBV27 to TRBJ1-6; D perhaps matches TRBD1 (6 bases). Germline V gene data show CDR1 as MNHEY and CDR2 as SMNVEV (reference sequence). This CDR3 contains 16 residues. Trimming pared 6 bases from V and 3 bases from J, leaving 15 bases between. The CDR3 coding sequence is TGTGCCAGCAGACCCTCGGACAGAGGCTATAATTCACCCCTCCACTTT. Protein sequence: CASRPSDRGYNSPLHF.